The clone carrying this T cell receptor beta chain came up once. Its antigen is still unknown. The data belong to a study of shared clonotypes between healthy human individuals. Study-wide findings and caveats: Enrolling few donors narrowed the genetic and exposure-history diversity that was represented.

Some clones are missing from TCRdb's copy, which holds only in-frame ones; the method was immunoSEQ multiplex PCR. The sample lists 400,000 to 600,000 clones, over 60% seen once, with approximately 12% in the top ten. This TCR came from a woman in her thirties or forties in good health. Some clones in this sample may be carry-over from other donors' samples. The sample comprised PBMCs.

In DNA, the CDR3 is TGTGCCTGGAAAGGGGTCAGCAACGAGCAGTACTTC. It codes for CAWKGVSNEQYF. The V and J genes are TRBV30 and TRBJ2-7; TRBD1 is a possible D gene (5 bases). CDR1 GTSNPN and CDR2 SVGIG come from the germline V gene (reference sequence). Between the trimmed V and J ends, which lost 4 bases and 5 bases, there was a span of 12 bases. CDR3 length: 12 amino acids.